This T cell receptor beta chain was identified in a study of T cell repertoires in cytomegalovirus infection. At the level of the study: In the study, CMV epitopes included recently identified HLA-C-restricted and well-studied HLA-B-restricted ones. The public TCR beta signatures pointed to both CMV infection and matching HLA type. Study-level findings and limits: The response measured ex vivo was dominated by TCR beta clonotypes (HLA-C-restricted and CMV-specific).

Using its own MiXCR run on the reads, TCRdb lists one record per CDR3 protein. The sample consists of fewer than 1,000,000 distinct CDR3 sequences, about a third of them appearing once. The table lists this clonotype with many counts. Its antigen is not identified. Sequences were derived from cultured CD8+ T cells from PBMCs, sampled from culture after CMV antigen stimulation. This clonotype was obtained from a human donor in good health (CMV status not recorded). Some clones in this sample may be carry-over from other donors' samples.

The DNA of the CDR3 is TGTGCCAGCAGTCCCGGGACCACCCTTGTTGAAAACACCGGGGAGCTGTTTTTT. Protein: CASSPGTTLVENTGELFF. The chain employs TRBV6-1 and TRBJ2-2, with D perhaps matching TRBD1 or TRBD2 (5 bases each). Trimming took off 5 bases at V and 2 bases at J, with 21 bases between the two ends. Germline CDR1 and CDR2: MNHNS and SASEGT. The CDR3 runs to 18 residues.